The clone carrying this T cell receptor (beta chain) was counted a single time. The antigen remains undetermined. The sample belongs to a study of T cells in Graves' hyperthyroidism and ophthalmopathy. Amplification of TCR beta CDR3 regions used RNA as the template. HTBI primers were employed in a first-round RT-PCR of the TCR CDR3. TCRdb called the multiplex PCR reads again in MiXCR, with one record for every CDR3 protein. The data hold about 620,000 distinct CDR3 sequences, with around 15% observed a single time. V was clipped by 10 bases and J by 2 bases, with 14 bases between them. The CDR3 covers 13 residues. From germline, CDR1 is SNHLY and CDR2 FYNNEI. Study-level points and caveats: From stable hyperthyroidism, ophthalmopathy was separated by a 13 V-J model. Within blood appeared most thyroid clonotypes that had expanded above 0.001.

The V call is TRBV2, the J call TRBJ1-1; D not resolved. The sequenced material came from blood. This TCR was sampled from a woman aged 25 to 45 with Graves' hyperthyroidism. The CDR3: CANVRYFNTEAFF. DNA for the CDR3: TGTGCCAACGTGCGTTATTTTAACACTGAAGCTTTCTTT.